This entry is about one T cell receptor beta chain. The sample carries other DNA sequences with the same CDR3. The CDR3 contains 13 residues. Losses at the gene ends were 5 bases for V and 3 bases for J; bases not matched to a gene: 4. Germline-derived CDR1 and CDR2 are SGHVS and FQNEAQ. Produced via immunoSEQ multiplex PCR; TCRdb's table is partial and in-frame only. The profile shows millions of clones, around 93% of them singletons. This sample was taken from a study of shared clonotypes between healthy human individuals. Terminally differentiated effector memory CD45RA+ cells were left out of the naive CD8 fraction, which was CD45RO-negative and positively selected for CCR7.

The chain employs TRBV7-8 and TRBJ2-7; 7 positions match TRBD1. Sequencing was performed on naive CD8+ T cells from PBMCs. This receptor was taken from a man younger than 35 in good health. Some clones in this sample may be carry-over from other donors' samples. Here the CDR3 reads CASSLRDSYEQYF. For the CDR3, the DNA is TGTGCCAGCAGCCTACGGGACAGCTACGAGCAGTACTTC.